These 14 T cell receptor beta chains originate from one sample sequenced in a study of radiation and T cells in renal cell carcinoma. Described time point: blood 2 weeks post-SBRT. Sample treatment: 15 Gy SBRT to primary tumor, nephrectomy 4 weeks later. Here immunoSEQ multiplex PCR was the method, and the copy in TCRdb shows in-frame clones only, minus some. Altogether around 70,000 clones are present, 82% being singletons, with the ten largest covering around 5.5%. The sample here was blood, taken from a patient whose treatment included radiotherapy and nephrectomy. These receptor sequences come from a man aged 60 to 75 with renal cell carcinoma.

The chain combines TRBV28 with TRBJ1-1; D is possibly TRBD1 (5 bases). V lost 2 bases, J lost 1 base, and 8 bases lay in between. Germline values: CDR1 MDHEN, CDR2 SYDVKM. CDR3 length: 14 residues. The CDR3 DNA follows: TGTGCCAGCAGTTTAACGGGACCGAACACTGAAGCTTTCTTT. It specifies CASSLTGPNTEAFF.

The rearrangement joins TRBV5-5 to TRBJ2-7, with D unresolved. V shed 3 bases and J shed 0 bases, with 13 bases lying between them. The CDR3 totals 15 residues. CDR1 SGHKS and CDR2 YYEKEE come from the germline V gene (reference sequence). Here the CDR3 DNA reads TGTGCCAGCAGCTATGACTTGCCTACCTCCTACGAGCAGTACTTC. It specifies CASSYDLPTSYEQYF.

V and J are TRBV30 and TRBJ2-2; 7 bases agree with TRBD1. The CDR3 runs 12 residues. V trimming: 8 bases; J trimming: 6 bases; junction bases outside the gene matches: 6. Germline assignment: CDR1 GTSNPN and CDR2 SVGIG (reference sequence). Written as DNA, the CDR3 is TGTGCCGGATTACAGGGGCCCGGGGAGCTGTTTTTT. Residues: CAGLQGPGELFF.

This sequence joins TRBV4-2 and TRBJ2-7; no firm D call. From germline, CDR1 is LGHNA and CDR2 YNFKEQ. Trimming removed 4 bases at V and 2 bases at J, with 15 bases between. The CDR3 is made up of 15 amino acids. CDR3 DNA: TGTGCCAGCAGCCCCATCGGCGAGGTGACCTACGAGCAGTACTTC. Translation: CASSPIGEVTYEQYF.

The V and J genes are TRBV11-2 and TRBJ1-1; D not certain. The V end lost 0 bases, the J end lost 8 bases, and 16 bases lay between the germline ends. The CDR3 sequence is 15 residues long. CDR1 and CDR2 (germline): SGHAT, FQNNGV. CDR3 amino acids: CASSLDPSGRFEAFF. CDR3 nucleotides: TGTGCCAGCAGCTTAGACCCATCAGGTCGCTTCGAAGCTTTCTTT.

CDR3 in DNA: TGTGCCAGCAGCCATAAGCGGGACAGATCTCCCAATGAGCAGTTCTTC. Protein product: CASSHKRDRSPNEQFF. The chain uses TRBV16 and TRBJ2-1; D tentatively fits TRBD1 or TRBD2 (7 bases each). Between the trimmed V and J ends, which lost 3 bases and 6 bases, there was a span of 18 bases. The germline V gene has CDR1 KGHSY and CDR2 FQNENV. The CDR3 consists of 16 residues.

A single count supports this clone. This chain uses TRBV6-5 with TRBJ2-3; D not resolved. The CDR3 extends over 12 amino acids. With 4 bases removed from V and 10 bases from J, the gap between germline ends came to 12 bases. CDR1 is MNHEY and CDR2 is SVGAGI in the germline V gene. CDR3 in DNA: TGTGCCAGCAGTTCTCCGGGTGATCCGCAGTATTTT. Residues: CASSSPGDPQYF.

This sequence joins TRBV4-3 and TRBJ2-7; 9 nucleotides line up with TRBD1. Losses at the gene ends were 2 bases for V and 8 bases for J; bases not matched to a gene: 7. The CDR3 extends over 14 amino acids. Germline V gene sequence: CDR1 LGHNA, CDR2 YSLEER. The CDR3 bases are TGCGCCAGCAGCCAAAACACCGGGACAGGGAAGCAGTACTTC. It encodes CASSQNTGTGKQYF.

This rearrangement joins TRBV27 to TRBJ2-7; D ambiguous. CDR3 length equals 14 residues. The V gene lost 0 bases and the J gene lost 2 bases, with 8 bases spanning the gap. Germline V gives CDR1 MNHEY, CDR2 SMNVEV (reference sequence). The CDR3 bases are TGTGCCAGCAGTTTATCGGTCGGCACCTACGAGCAGTACTTC. Translating gives CASSLSVGTYEQYF.

The V and J genes are TRBV28 and TRBJ2-2, with 7 bases matching TRBD2. Germline-derived CDR1 and CDR2 are MDHEN and SYDVKM. V gave up 6 bases and J gave up 0 bases; unmatched junction bases: 7. This CDR3 comprises 16 residues. The CDR3 nucleotides read TGTGCCAGCAGCCAATCTAGCGGAGCGAACACCGGGGAGCTGTTTTTT. Protein product: CASSQSSGANTGELFF.

The chain has TRBV9 and TRBJ2-3; no reliable D call. This CDR3 contains 14 residues. Germline CDR1 reads SGDLS; CDR2 reads YYNGEE. V shed 2 bases and J shed 2 bases, with 9 bases lying between them. The CDR3 region is CASSVSSYTDTQYF. The CDR3 DNA reads TGTGCCAGCAGCGTTTCATCTTACACAGATACGCAGTATTTT.

The chain couples TRBV11-3 to TRBJ2-1; maybe TRBD1 (5 bases). V was shortened by 1 base and J by 8 bases, with 9 bases between the two germline ends. CDR3 length equals 13 residues. CDR1 and CDR2 from the germline V gene are SGHNT and YENEEA. The CDR3 here is CASSLAGSDEQFF. CDR3 sequence (DNA): TGTGCCAGCAGCTTAGCAGGGTCCGATGAGCAGTTCTTC.

The J gene is TRBJ2-2, the V gene TRBV7-3, with TRBD1 as a possible D gene (6 bases). V was trimmed by 4 bases and J by 6 bases, leaving 15 bases between them. Germline CDR1 and CDR2: SGHTA and FQGTGA. CDR3 size: 15 residues. CDR3 residues: CASSSIRAGAGELFF. In DNA, the CDR3 is TGTGCCAGCAGCTCCATAAGAGCAGGGGCCGGGGAGCTGTTTTTT.

The chain carries TRBV7-9 and TRBJ2-3; 11 bases align to TRBD2. This CDR3 spans 18 amino acids. With V trimmed by 5 bases and J by 1 base, 11 bases remained unmatched. Per the germline V gene, CDR1 is SEHNR and CDR2 is FQNEAQ (reference sequence). In nucleotides, the CDR3 is TGTGCCAGCAGCCGTATTAAGAGACTAGCGGGACGCACAGATACGCAGTATTTT. Translated, it gives CASSRIKRLAGRTDTQYF.